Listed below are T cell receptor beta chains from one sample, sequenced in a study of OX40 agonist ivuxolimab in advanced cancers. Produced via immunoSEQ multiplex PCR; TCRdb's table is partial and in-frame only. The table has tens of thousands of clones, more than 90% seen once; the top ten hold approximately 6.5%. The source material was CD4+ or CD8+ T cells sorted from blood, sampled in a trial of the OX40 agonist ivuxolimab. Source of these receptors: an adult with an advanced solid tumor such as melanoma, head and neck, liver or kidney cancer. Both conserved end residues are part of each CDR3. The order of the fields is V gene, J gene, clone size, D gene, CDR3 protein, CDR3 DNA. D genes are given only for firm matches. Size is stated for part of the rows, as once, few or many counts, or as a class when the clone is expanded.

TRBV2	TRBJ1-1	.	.	CASSELSTEAFF	TGTGCCAGCAGTGAATTAAGTACTGAAGCTTTCTTT
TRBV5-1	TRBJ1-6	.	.	CASSLEGGLNNSPLHF	TGCGCCAGCAGCTTGGAGGGAGGCCTAAATAATTCACCCCTCCACTTT
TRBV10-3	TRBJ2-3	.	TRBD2	CAISVGLAGLTDTQYF	TGTGCCATCAGTGTTGGACTAGCGGGCCTCACAGATACGCAGTATTTT
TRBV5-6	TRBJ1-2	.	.	CASSLPGTGNYGYTF	TGTGCCAGCAGCTTGCCCGGTACAGGGAACTATGGCTACACCTTC
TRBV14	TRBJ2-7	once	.	CASSQGAKIAYEQYF	TGTGCCAGCAGCCAAGGGGCTAAGATTGCGTACGAGCAGTACTTC
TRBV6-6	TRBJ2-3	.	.	CASSYGGLSSVDTQYF	TGTGCCAGCAGTTACGGGGGCCTTAGTTCGGTAGATACGCAGTATTTT
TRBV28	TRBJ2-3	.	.	CASSLSLNTQYF	TGTGCCAGCAGTTTAAGTCTAAATACGCAGTATTTT
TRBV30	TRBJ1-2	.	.	CAQSRANYGYTF	TGTGCCCAGTCAAGGGCCAACTATGGCTACACCTTC
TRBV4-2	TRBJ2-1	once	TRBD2	CASSLTSGTAYNEQFF	TGTGCCAGCAGCCTAACTAGCGGGACTGCCTACAATGAGCAGTTCTTC
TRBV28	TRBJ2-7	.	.	CASTQGSYEQYF	TGTGCCAGCACTCAAGGGTCCTACGAGCAGTACTTC
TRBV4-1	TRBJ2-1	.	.	CASSLGRGGSHHEQFF	TGCGCCAGCAGCCTCGGCCGTGGGGGGTCTCACCATGAGCAGTTCTTC
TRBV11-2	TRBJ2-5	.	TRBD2	CASSADRTSGFGTQYF	TGTGCCAGCAGCGCTGATCGGACTAGCGGGTTTGGGACCCAGTACTTC
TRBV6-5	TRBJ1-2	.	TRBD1	CASRDRGYGYTF	TGTGCCAGCAGGGACAGGGGCTATGGCTACACCTTC
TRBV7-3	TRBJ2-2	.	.	CASSIGRGKNTGELFF	TGTGCCAGCAGCATTGGAAGGGGGAAGAACACCGGGGAGCTGTTTTTT
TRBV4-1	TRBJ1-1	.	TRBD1	CASSQITGGSTEAFF	TGCGCCAGCAGCCAAATCACAGGGGGTAGCACTGAAGCTTTCTTT
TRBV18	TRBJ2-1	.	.	CASSPFSQDLEQFF	TGTGCCAGCTCACCCTTCTCACAGGACCTCGAGCAGTTCTTC
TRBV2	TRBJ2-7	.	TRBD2	CASSASSGFPYEQYF	TGTGCCAGCAGTGCGAGTAGCGGGTTTCCCTACGAGCAGTACTTC